These 4 T cell receptor beta chains were sequenced from one sample in a study of shared clonotypes between healthy human individuals. Measured with immunoSEQ multiplex PCR; TCRdb has only the in-frame clones, and not every one. The sample includes about 96,000 clones, around 43% of them seen just once. The sequencing sample was made of PBMCs. All receptors come from a woman aged 40 to 49 in good health. Some clones in this sample may be carry-over from other donors' samples.

The chain is built from TRBV6-4 and TRBJ1-1; tentative D call: TRBD1 (5 bases). V lost 3 bases and J lost 4, with 9 bases in between. The CDR3 runs 13 residues. CDR1 and CDR2 (germline): MRHNA, SNTAGT. In DNA form, the CDR3 reads TGTGCCAGCAGTGAAGGGGTGGGCACTGAAGCTTTCTTT. Protein sequence: CASSEGVGTEAFF.

V gene TRBV7-2 combines with J gene TRBJ2-7; 10 bases match TRBD2. Germline CDR1 and CDR2: SGHTA and FQGNSA. CDR3 length equals 16 residues. V lost 1 base and J lost 6; bases outside the gene matches: 9. The CDR3: CASSLVLAGGGVEQYF. The CDR3 DNA sequence: TGTGCCAGCAGCTTAGTGTTAGCGGGAGGAGGGGTCGAGCAGTACTTC.

By sample share, this clone is medium-sized. The V call is TRBV28, the J call TRBJ2-5; the D is unclear. V dropped 5 bases and J dropped 0 bases, with 4 bases sitting between them. CDR3 length: 12 amino acids. Germline V gene data show CDR1 as MDHEN and CDR2 as SYDVKM. The CDR3 loop reads CASSGYQETQYF. For the CDR3, the DNA is TGTGCCAGCAGTGGGTACCAAGAGACCCAGTACTTC. Full variable domain (outside the CDR3, taken from reference TRBV28 and TRBJ2-5): DVKVTQSSRYLVKRTGEKVFLECVQDMDHENMFWYRQDPGLGLRLIYFSYDVKMKEKGDIPEGYSVSREKKERFSLILESASTNQTSMYLCASSGYQETQYFGPGTRLLVL.

This clone has ten or more counts. The chain employs TRBV30 and TRBJ1-2, with unresolved D. CDR1 is GTSNPN, CDR2 SVGIG, per germline (reference sequence). V was cut by 2 bases and J by 2 bases, with 9 bases left in between. This CDR3 is 13 amino acids long. In nucleotides, the CDR3 is TGTGCCTGGAGTCCCGACGGAAACTATGGCTACACCTTC. Translated, it gives CAWSPDGNYGYTF. Drawing the rest from reference TRBV30 and TRBJ1-2, the complete variable domain is SQTIHQWPATLVQPVGSPLSLECTVEGTSNPNLYWYRQAAGRGLQLLFYSVGIGQISSEVPQNLSASRPQDRQFILSSKKLLLSDSGFYLCAWSPDGNYGYTFGSGTRLTVV.